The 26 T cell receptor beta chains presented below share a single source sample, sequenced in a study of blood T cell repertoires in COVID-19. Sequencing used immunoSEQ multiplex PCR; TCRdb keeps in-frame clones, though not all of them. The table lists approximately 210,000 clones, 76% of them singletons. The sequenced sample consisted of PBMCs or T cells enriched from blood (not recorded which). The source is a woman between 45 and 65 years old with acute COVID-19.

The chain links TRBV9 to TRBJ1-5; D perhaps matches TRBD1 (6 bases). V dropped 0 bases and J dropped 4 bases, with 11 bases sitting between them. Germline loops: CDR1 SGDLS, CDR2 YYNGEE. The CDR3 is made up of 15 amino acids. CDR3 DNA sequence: TGTGCCAGCAGCGTAGAGGGGGGGCCAAATCAGCCCCAGCATTTT. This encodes CASSVEGGPNQPQHF. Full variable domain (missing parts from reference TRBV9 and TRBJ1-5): DSGVTQTPKHLITATGQRVTLRCSPRSGDLSVYWYQQSLDQGLQFLIQYYNGEERAKGNILERFSAQQFPDLHSELNLSSLELGDSALYFCASSVEGGPNQPQHFGDGTRLSIL.

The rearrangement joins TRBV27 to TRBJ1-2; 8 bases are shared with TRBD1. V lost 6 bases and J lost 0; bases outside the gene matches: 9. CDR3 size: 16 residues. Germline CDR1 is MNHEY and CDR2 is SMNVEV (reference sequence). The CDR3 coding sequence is TGTGCCAGCAGGGACAGGGCCCCCTCTTCTAACTATGGCTACACCTTC. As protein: CASRDRAPSSNYGYTF.

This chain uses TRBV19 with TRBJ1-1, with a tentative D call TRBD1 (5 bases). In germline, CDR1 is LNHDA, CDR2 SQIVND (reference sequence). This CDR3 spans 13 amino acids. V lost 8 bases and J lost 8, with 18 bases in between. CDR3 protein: CASGRTFSGEAFF. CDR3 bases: TGTGCCAGTGGCCGGACATTCTCCGGGGAAGCTTTCTTT.

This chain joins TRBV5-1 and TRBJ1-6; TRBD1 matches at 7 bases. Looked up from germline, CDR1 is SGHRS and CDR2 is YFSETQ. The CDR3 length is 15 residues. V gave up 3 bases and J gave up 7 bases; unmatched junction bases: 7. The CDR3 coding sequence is TGCGCCAGCAGCTCGACCGGGACAGAAAATTCACCCCTCCACTTT. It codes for CASSSTGTENSPLHF. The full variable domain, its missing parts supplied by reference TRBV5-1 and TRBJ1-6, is KAGVTQTPRYLIKTRGQQVTLSCSPISGHRSVSWYQQTPGQGLQFLFEYFSETQRNKGNFPGRFSGRQFSNSRSEMNVSTLELGDSALYLCASSSTGTENSPLHFGNGTRLTVT.

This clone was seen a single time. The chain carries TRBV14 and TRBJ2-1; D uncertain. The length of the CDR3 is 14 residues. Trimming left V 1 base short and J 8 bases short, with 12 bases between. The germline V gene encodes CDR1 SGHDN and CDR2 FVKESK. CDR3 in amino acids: CASSQVMSPYEQFF. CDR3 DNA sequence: TGTGCCAGCAGCCAAGTCATGAGTCCCTATGAGCAGTTCTTC.

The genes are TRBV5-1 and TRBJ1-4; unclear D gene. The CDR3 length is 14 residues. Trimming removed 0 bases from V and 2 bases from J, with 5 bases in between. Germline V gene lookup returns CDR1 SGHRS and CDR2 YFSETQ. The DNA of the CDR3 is TGCGCCAGCAGCTTGGACAGTACTAATGAAAAACTGTTTTTT. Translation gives CASSLDSTNEKLFF.

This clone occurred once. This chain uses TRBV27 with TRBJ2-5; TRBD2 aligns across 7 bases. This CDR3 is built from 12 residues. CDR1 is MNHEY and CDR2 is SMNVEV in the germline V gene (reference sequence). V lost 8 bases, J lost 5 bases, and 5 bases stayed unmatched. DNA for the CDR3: TGTGCCAGCTCCAGCGGGACTGAGACCCAGTACTTC. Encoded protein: CASSSGTETQYF.

The CDR3 sequence: CASSEGQGFTDTQYF. In DNA form, the CDR3 reads TGCGCCAGCAGCGAGGGACAGGGATTCACAGATACGCAGTATTTT. The chain employs TRBV5-1 and TRBJ2-3; 9 bases agree with TRBD1. Looked up from germline, CDR1 is SGHRS and CDR2 is YFSETQ. Trimming took 4 bases from V and 2 from J; bases not matched to a gene: 5. The CDR3 contains 15 residues. The whole variable domain, filled in from reference TRBV5-1 and TRBJ2-3, reads KAGVTQTPRYLIKTRGQQVTLSCSPISGHRSVSWYQQTPGQGLQFLFEYFSETQRNKGNFPGRFSGRQFSNSRSEMNVSTLELGDSALYLCASSEGQGFTDTQYFGPGTRLTVL.

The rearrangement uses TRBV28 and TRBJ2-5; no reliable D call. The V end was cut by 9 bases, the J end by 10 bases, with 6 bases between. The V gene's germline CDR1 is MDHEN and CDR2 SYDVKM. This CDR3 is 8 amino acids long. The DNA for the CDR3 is TGTGCCAGGCGTGGCCAGTACTTC. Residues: CARRGQYF.

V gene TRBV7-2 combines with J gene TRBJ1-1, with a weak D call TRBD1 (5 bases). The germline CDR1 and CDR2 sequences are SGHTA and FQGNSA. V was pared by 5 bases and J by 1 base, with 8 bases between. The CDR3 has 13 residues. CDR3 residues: CASSAQGNTEAFF. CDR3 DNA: TGTGCCAGCAGCGCCCAGGGGAACACTGAAGCTTTCTTT.

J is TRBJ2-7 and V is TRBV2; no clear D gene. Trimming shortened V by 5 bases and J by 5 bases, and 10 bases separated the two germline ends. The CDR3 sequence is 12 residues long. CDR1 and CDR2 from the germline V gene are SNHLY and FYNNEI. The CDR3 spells CASSPDSHEQYV. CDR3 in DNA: TGTGCCAGCAGTCCAGATTCCCACGAGCAGTACGTC.

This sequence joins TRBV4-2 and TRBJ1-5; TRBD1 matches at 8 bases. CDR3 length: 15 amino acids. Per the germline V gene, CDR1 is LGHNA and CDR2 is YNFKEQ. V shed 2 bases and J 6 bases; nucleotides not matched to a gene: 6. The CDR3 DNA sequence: TGTGCCAGCAGCCAAAAGGACAGGGACCCTCAGCCCCAGCATTTT. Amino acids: CASSQKDRDPQPQHF.

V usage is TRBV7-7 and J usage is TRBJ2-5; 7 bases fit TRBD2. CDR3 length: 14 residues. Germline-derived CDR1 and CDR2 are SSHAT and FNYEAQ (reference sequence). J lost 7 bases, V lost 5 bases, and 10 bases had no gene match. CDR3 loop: CASSPTSGGVTQYF. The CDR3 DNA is TGTGCCAGCAGCCCCACGTCGGGGGGTGTGACCCAGTACTTC.

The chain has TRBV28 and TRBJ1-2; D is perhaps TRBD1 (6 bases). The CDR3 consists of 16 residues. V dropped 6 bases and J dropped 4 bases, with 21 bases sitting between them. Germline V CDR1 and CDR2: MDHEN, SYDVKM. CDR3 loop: CASRQWDTIRGYGYTF. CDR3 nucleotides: TGTGCCAGCAGGCAATGGGACACAATAAGGGGCTATGGCTACACCTTC.

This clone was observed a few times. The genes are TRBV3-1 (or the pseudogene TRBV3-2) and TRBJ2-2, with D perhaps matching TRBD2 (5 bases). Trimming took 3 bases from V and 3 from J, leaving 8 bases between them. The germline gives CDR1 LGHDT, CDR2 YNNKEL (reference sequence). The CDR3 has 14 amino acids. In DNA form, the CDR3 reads TGTGCCAGCAGCCACCCCGGGGACACCGGGGAGCTGTTTTTT. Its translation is CASSHPGDTGELFF.

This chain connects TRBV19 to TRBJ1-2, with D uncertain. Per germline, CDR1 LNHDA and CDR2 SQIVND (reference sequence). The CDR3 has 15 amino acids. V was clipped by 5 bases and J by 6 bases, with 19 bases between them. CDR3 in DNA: TGTGCCAGTAGTGATCCCCGAGGGAAAACTGATGGCTACACCTTC. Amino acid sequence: CASSDPRGKTDGYTF.

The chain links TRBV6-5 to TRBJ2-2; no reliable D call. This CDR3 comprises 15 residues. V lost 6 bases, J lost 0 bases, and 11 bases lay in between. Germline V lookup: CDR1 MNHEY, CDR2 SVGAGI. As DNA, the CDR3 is TGTGCCAGCAGCTCCTGGGCCCCGAACACCGGGGAGCTGTTTTTT. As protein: CASSSWAPNTGELFF.

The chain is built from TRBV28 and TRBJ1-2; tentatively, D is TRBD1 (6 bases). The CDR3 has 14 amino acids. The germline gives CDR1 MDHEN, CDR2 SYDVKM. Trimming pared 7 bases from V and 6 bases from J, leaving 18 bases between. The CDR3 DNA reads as TGTGCCAGCACCTCCAACCAGGGGATTAATGGCTACACCTTC. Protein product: CASTSNQGINGYTF.

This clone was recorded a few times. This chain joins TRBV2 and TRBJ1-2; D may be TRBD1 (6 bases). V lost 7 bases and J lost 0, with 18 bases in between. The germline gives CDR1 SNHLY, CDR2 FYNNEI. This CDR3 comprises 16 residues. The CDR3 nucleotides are TGTGCCAGCAAGGTTGGAGTCAGGGGAGCTAACTATGGCTACACCTTC. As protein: CASKVGVRGANYGYTF. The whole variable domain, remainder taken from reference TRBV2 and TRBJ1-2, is EPEVTQTPSHQVTQMGQEVILRCVPISNHLYFYWYRQILGQKVEFLVSFYNNEISEKSEIFDDQFSVERPDGSNFTLKIRSTKLEDSAMYFCASKVGVRGANYGYTFGSGTRLTVV.

The CDR3 loop reads CASSQGRTGVLFNQPQHF. CDR3 bases: TGTGCCAGTAGTCAGGGTCGGACAGGGGTTTTATTCAATCAGCCCCAGCATTTT. The chain has TRBV19 and TRBJ1-5; 9 bases fit TRBD1. Germline CDR1 reads LNHDA; CDR2 reads SQIVND (reference sequence). With 5 bases clipped from V and 3 bases from J, the junction kept 14 bases outside the gene matches. This CDR3 has 18 amino acids.

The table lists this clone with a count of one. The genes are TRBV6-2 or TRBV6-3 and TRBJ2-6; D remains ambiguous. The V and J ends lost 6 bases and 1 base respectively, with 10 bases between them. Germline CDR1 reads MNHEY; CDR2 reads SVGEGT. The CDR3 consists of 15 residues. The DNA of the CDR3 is TGTGCCAGCAGCCTCCCGGGTTCTGGGGCCAACGTCCTGACTTTC. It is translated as CASSLPGSGANVLTF.

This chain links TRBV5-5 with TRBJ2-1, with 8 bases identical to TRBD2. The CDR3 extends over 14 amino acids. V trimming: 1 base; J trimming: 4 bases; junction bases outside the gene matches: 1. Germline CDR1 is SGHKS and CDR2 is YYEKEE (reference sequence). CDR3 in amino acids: CASSLTSGYNEQFF. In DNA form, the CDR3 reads TGTGCCAGCAGCTTGACTAGCGGATACAATGAGCAGTTCTTC.

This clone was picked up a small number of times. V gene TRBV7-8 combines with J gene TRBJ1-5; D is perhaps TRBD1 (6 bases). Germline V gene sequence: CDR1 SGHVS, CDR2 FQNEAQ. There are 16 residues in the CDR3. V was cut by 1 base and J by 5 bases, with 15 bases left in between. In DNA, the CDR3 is TGTGCCAGCAGCTTAGGGGGAGGGGGGTACCATCAGCCCCAGCATTTT. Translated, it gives CASSLGGGGYHQPQHF.

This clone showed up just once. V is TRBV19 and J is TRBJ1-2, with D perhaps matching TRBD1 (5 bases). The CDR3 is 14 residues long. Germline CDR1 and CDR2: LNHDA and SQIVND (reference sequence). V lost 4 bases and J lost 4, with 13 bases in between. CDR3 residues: CASSKGRGVYGYTF. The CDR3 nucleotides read TGTGCCAGTAGTAAGGGGCGAGGAGTCTATGGCTACACCTTC. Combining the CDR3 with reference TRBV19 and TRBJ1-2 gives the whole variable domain DGGITQSPKYLFRKEGQNVTLSCEQNLNHDAMYWYRQDPGQGLRLIYYSQIVNDFQKGDIAEGYSVSREKKESFPLTVTSAQKNPTAFYLCASSKGRGVYGYTFGSGTRLTVV.

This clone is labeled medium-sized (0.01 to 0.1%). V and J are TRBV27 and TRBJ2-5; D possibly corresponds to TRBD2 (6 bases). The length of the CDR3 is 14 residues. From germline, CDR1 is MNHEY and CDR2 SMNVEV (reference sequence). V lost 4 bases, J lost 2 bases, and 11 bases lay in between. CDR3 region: CASSSRDFQETQYF. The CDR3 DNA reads TGTGCCAGCAGTTCCCGGGACTTTCAAGAGACCCAGTACTTC.

CDR3 in amino acids: CASSRMRGSYGYTF. The CDR3, as DNA: TGTGCCAGCAGCAGGATGAGAGGAAGCTATGGCTACACCTTC. This chain joins TRBV5-4 and TRBJ1-2, with no clear D. Trimming stripped 4 bases from V and 4 bases from J, with 14 bases between. Germline lookup yields CDR1 SGHNT and CDR2 YYREEE (reference sequence). CDR3 length: 14 residues.